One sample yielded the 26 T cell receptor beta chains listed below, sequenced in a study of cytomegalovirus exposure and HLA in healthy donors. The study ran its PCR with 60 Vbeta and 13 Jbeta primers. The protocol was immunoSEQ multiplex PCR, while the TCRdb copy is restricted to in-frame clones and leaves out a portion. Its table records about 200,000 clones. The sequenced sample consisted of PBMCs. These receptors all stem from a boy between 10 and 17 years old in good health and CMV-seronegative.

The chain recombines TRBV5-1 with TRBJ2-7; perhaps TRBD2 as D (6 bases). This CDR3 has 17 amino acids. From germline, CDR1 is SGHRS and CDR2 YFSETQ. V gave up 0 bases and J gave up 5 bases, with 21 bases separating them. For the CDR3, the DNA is TGCGCCAGCAGCTTGGTAGGGTGGAACTCTGGAGGGCACGAGCAGTACTTC. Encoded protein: CASSLVGWNSGGHEQYF.

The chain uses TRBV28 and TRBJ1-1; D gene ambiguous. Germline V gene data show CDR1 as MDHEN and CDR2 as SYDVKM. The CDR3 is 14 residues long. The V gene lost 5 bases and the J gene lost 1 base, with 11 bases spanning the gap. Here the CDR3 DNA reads TGTGCCAGCAGTAGCGGACGGCAGAACACTGAAGCTTTCTTT. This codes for CASSSGRQNTEAFF.

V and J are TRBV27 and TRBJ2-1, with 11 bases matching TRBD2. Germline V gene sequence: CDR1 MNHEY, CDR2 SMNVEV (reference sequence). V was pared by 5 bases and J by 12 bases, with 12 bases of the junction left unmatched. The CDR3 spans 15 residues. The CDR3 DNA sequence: TGTGCCAGCAGTATAGCGGGGGGGACCTTCCCAGTGCAGTTCTTC. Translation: CASSIAGGTFPVQFF.

CDR3 coding DNA: TGTGCCAGTAGCCCCAGGGGGGACACTGAAGCTTTCTTT. Its translation: CASSPRGDTEAFF. The V gene is TRBV19, the J gene TRBJ1-1, with 7 bases lining up with TRBD1. Germline V gene lookup returns CDR1 LNHDA and CDR2 SQIVND (reference sequence). There are 13 residues in the CDR3. V lost 6 bases to trimming and J lost 3 bases; unmatched junction nucleotides: 4.

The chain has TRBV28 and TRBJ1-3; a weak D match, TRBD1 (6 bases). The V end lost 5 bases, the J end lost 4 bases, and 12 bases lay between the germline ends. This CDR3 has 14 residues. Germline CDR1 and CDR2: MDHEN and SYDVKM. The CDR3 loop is CASSPQGSGNTIYF. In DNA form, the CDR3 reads TGTGCCAGCAGTCCCCAGGGGAGCGGAAACACCATATATTTT. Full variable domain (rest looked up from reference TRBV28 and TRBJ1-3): DVKVTQSSRYLVKRTGEKVFLECVQDMDHENMFWYRQDPGLGLRLIYFSYDVKMKEKGDIPEGYSVSREKKERFSLILESASTNQTSMYLCASSPQGSGNTIYFGEGSWLTVV.

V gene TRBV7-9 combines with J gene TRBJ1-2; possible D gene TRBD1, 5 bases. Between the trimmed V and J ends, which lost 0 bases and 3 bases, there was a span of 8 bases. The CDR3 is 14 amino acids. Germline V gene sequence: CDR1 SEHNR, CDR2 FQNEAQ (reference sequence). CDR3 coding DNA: TGTGCCAGCAGCTTAGCTGGGGCCCACTATGGCTACACCTTC. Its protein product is CASSLAGAHYGYTF. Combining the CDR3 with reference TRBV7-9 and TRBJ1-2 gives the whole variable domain DTGVSQNPRHKITKRGQNVTFRCDPISEHNRLYWYRQTLGQGPEFLTYFQNEAQLEKSRLLSDRFSAERPKGSFSTLEIQRTEQGDSAMYLCASSLAGAHYGYTFGSGTRLTVV.

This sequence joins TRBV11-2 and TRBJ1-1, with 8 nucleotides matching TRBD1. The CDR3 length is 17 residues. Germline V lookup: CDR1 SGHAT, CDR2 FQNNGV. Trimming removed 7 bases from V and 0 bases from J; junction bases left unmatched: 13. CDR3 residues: CASILDRGGLMNTEAFF. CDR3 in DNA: TGTGCCAGCATCCTCGACAGGGGAGGGCTCATGAACACTGAAGCTTTCTTT.

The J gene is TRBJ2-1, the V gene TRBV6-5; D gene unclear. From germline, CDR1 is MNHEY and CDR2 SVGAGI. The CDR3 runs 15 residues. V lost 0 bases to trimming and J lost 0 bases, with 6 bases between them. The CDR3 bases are TGTGCCAGCAGTTACTCACTGCGCTCCTACAATGAGCAGTTCTTC. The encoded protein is CASSYSLRSYNEQFF.

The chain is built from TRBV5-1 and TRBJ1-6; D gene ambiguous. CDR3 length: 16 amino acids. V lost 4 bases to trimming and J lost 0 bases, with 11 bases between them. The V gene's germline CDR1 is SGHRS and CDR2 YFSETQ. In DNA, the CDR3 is TGCGCCAGCAGCGCACTAGGGAGCTCCTATAATTCACCCCTCCACTTT. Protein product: CASSALGSSYNSPLHF. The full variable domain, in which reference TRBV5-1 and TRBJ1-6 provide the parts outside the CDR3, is KAGVTQTPRYLIKTRGQQVTLSCSPISGHRSVSWYQQTPGQGLQFLFEYFSETQRNKGNFPGRFSGRQFSNSRSEMNVSTLELGDSALYLCASSALGSSYNSPLHFGNGTRLTVT.

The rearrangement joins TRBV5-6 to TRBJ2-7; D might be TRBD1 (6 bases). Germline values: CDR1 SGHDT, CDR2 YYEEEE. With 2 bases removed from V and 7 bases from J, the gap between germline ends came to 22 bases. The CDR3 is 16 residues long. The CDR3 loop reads CASSFFDRPSGEEQYF. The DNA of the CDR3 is TGTGCCAGCAGCTTCTTCGACAGGCCGTCAGGCGAAGAGCAGTACTTC.

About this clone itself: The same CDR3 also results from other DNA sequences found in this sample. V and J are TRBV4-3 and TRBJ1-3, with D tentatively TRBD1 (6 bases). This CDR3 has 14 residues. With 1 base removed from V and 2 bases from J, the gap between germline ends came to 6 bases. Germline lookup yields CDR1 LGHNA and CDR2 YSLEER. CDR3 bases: TGCGCCAGCAGCCAAGGGACAGCTGGAAACACCATATATTTT. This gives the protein CASSQGTAGNTIYF.

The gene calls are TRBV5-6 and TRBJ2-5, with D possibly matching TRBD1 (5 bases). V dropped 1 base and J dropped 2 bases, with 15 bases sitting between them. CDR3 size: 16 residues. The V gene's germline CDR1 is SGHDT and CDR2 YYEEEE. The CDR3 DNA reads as TGTGCCAGCAGCTTGAGTGGGGCTGAAATACAAGAGACCCAGTACTTC. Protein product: CASSLSGAEIQETQYF.

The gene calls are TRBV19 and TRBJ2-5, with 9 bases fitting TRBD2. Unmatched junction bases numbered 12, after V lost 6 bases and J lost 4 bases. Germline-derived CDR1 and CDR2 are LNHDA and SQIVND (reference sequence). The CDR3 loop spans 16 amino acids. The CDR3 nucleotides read TGTGCCAGTAGCTCCCCTCCTAGCGGGGCAACAGAGACCCAGTACTTC. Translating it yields CASSSPPSGATETQYF.

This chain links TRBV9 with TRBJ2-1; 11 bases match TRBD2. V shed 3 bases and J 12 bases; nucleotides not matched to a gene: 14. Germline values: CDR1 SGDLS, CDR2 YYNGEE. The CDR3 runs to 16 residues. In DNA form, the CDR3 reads TGTGCCAGCAGCGCTAGCGGGGGGACTCAATCTATGGGGCAGTTCTTC. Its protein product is CASSASGGTQSMGQFF.

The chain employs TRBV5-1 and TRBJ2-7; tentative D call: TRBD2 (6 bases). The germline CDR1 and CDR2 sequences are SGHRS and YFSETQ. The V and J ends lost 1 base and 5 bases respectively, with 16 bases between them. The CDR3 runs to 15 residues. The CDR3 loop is CASSLTGGGFDEQYF. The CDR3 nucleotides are TGCGCCAGCAGCTTGACCGGGGGAGGATTCGACGAGCAGTACTTC. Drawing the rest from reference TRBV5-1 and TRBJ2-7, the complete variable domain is KAGVTQTPRYLIKTRGQQVTLSCSPISGHRSVSWYQQTPGQGLQFLFEYFSETQRNKGNFPGRFSGRQFSNSRSEMNVSTLELGDSALYLCASSLTGGGFDEQYFGPGTRLTVT.

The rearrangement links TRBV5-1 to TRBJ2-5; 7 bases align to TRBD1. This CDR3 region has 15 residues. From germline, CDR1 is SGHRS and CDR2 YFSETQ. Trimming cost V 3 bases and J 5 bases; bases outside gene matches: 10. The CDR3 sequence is CASSWMTGSQETQYF. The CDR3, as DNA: TGCGCCAGCAGCTGGATGACAGGGAGCCAGGAGACCCAGTACTTC.

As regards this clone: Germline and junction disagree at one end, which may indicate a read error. The CDR3 loop reads CTSSYGPGGTDTQYF. The CDR3 region has the DNA TGTACCAGCAGTTACGGCCCGGGGGGCACAGATACGCAGTATTTT. The chain has TRBV6-5 and TRBJ2-3; TRBD2 might be the D (6 bases). CDR1 MNHEY and CDR2 SVGAGI come from the germline V gene. The CDR3 has 15 residues.

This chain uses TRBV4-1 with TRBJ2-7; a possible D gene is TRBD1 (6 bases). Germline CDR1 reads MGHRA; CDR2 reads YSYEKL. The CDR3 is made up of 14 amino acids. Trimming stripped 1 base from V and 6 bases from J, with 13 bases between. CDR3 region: CASSQVRGGREQYF. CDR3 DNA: TGCGCCAGCAGCCAAGTAAGAGGGGGACGCGAGCAGTACTTC.

The CDR3 loop reads CASSLGQITSTDTQYF. The CDR3 nucleotides read TGTGCCAGCAGCTTAGGGCAGATAACAAGCACAGATACGCAGTATTTT. The chain recombines TRBV7-8 with TRBJ2-3; D is unresolved. This CDR3 has 16 amino acids. Trimming shortened V by 1 base and J by 0 bases, and 11 bases separated the two germline ends. Germline V gene lookup returns CDR1 SGHVS and CDR2 FQNEAQ.

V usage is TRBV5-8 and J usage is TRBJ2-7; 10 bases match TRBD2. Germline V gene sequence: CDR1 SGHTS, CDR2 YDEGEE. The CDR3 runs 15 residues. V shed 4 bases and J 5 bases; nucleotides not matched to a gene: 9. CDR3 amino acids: CASSQERGGPHEQYF. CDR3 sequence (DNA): TGTGCCAGCAGCCAAGAGCGGGGGGGCCCCCACGAGCAGTACTTC.

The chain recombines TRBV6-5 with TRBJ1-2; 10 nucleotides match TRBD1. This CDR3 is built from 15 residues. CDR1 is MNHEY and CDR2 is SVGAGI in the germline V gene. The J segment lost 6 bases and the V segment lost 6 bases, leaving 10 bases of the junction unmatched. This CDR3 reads CASSMTGGYENGYTF. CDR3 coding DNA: TGTGCCAGCAGCATGACAGGGGGCTATGAGAATGGCTACACCTTC.

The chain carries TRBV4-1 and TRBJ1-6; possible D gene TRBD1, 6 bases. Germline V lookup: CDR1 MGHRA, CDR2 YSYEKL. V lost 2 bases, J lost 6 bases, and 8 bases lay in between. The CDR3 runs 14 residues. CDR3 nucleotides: TGCGCCAGCAGCCAATTCAGGGGTAATTCACCCCTCCACTTT. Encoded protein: CASSQFRGNSPLHF.

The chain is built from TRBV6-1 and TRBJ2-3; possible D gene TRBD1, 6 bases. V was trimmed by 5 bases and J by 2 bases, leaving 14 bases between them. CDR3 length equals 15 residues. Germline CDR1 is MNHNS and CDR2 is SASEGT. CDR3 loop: CASSPADSNTDTQYF. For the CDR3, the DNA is TGTGCCAGCAGTCCCGCGGACAGCAACACAGATACGCAGTATTTT.

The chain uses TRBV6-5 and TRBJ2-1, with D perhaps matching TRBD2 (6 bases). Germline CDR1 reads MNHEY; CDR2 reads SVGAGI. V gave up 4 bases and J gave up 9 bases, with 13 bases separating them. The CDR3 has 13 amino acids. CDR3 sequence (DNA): TGTGCCAGCAGTTGGGGGGTGAGTTCTGAGCAGTTCTTC. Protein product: CASSWGVSSEQFF.

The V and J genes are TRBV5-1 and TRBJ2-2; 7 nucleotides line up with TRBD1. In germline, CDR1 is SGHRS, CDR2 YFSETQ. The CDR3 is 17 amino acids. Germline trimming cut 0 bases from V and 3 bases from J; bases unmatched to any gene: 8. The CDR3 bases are TGCGCCAGCAGCTTGGCCGAGGGACAGAGATACACCGGGGAGCTGTTTTTT. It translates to CASSLAEGQRYTGELFF. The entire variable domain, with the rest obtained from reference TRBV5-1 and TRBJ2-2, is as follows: KAGVTQTPRYLIKTRGQQVTLSCSPISGHRSVSWYQQTPGQGLQFLFEYFSETQRNKGNFPGRFSGRQFSNSRSEMNVSTLELGDSALYLCASSLAEGQRYTGELFFGEGSRLTVL.

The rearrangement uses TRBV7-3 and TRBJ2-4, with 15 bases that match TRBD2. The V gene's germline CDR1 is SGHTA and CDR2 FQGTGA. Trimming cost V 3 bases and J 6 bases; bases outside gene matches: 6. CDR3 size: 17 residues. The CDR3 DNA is TGTGCCAGCAGCTTCCTCGGACTAGCGGGGGGGTTAAACATTCAGTACTTC. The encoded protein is CASSFLGLAGGLNIQYF.